The rows below give T cell receptor beta chains drawn from one sample of a study of CD8 T cells in ankylosing spondylitis. TCRdb analysed the 5' RACE reads with MiXCR anew, one entry per CDR3 protein. The sample has approximately 35,000 distinct CDR3 sequences, approximately 11% seen once. Sequenced: synovial fluid, either unsorted or a sorted T cell fraction (not recorded which). Receptors originate from a male donor with ankylosing spondylitis. Both conserved end residues are part of each CDR3. A D gene is named only where the DNA matches it firmly. The listing skips clone size in some rows; elsewhere it reads once, few, many or a size class.

j_gene,v_gene,d_gene,abundance,CDR3nt,CDR3aa
TRBJ2-1,TRBV28,-,many,TGTGCCAGCAGCCGGGGCGGAAGCTCCTACAATGAGCAGTTCTTC,CASSRGGSSYNEQFF
TRBJ2-1,TRBV12-3/TRBV12-4,-,-,TGTGCCAGCGGACAGTCCTCCTACAATGAGCAGTTCTTC,CASGQSSYNEQFF
TRBJ2-6,TRBV7-3,-,many,TGTGCCAGCAGCTTGCTTGGGCCTTTATCAAGCTCTGGGGCCAACGTCCTGACTTTC,CASSLLGPLSSSGANVLTF
TRBJ2-1,TRBV10-3,TRBD2,-,TGTGCCATCAGTTCGGGACTAGCGGGTCCCCGGGAGCAGTTCTTC,CAISSGLAGPREQFF
TRBJ2-5,TRBV29-1,TRBD1,-,TGCAGCGTCCTTCCCCGCGCAGGGGGAAAATCCCAGTACTTC,CSVLPRAGGKSQYF
TRBJ2-3,TRBV20-1,-,few,TGCAGTGCTAGACCAAAGCAGGATACGCAGTATTTT,CSARPKQDTQYF
TRBJ2-7,TRBV6-1,TRBD1,-,TGTGCCAGCAGTGCAAACAGGGGACCCTACGAGCAGTACTTC,CASSANRGPYEQYF
TRBJ2-3,TRBV9,-,medium-sized,TGTGCCAGCAGCGTAGGTAGATATAGCACAGATACGCAGTATTTT,CASSVGRYSTDTQYF
TRBJ1-4,TRBV29-1,-,many,TGCAGCGTTGTCCTCCAGCCAACTAATGAAAAACTGTTTTTT,CSVVLQPTNEKLFF
TRBJ1-5,TRBV19,TRBD1,many,TGTGCCAGTAGTGACAGGGGAAATCAGCCCCAGCATTTT,CASSDRGNQPQHF
TRBJ2-7,TRBV7-2,-,-,TGTGCCAGCAGCTTAGCCCGAGCGGCTGACGAGCAGTACTTC,CASSLARAADEQYF
TRBJ2-1,TRBV28,-,-,TGTGCCAGCAGTTTGGGGAGCTACAATGAGCAGTTCTTC,CASSLGSYNEQFF
TRBJ1-5,TRBV3-1,-,many,TGTGCCAGCAGCTCCGGGACTCATAGCAATCAGCCCCAGCATTTT,CASSSGTHSNQPQHF
TRBJ2-1,TRBV27,TRBD2,-,TGTGCCAGCAGTTTTACGGGAGGGCCTCTAAATGAGCAGTTCTTC,CASSFTGGPLNEQFF
TRBJ2-1,TRBV18,TRBD2,-,TGTGCCAGCTCACCAGGAAGACTAGCGGGAGCCACCTACAATGAGCAGTTCTTC,CASSPGRLAGATYNEQFF
TRBJ2-1,TRBV7-9,-,many,TGTGCCAGCGGCTTGGGGGGTTCCTACAATGAGCAGTTCTTC,CASGLGGSYNEQFF
TRBJ2-7,TRBV25-1,-,many,TGTGCCAGCAGAGGGGGTGGGGGCGACGAGCAGTACTTC,CASRGGGGDEQYF
TRBJ2-2,TRBV6-2/TRBV6-3,-,many,TGTGCCAGCAGTACCGGGGAGCTGTTTTTT,CASSTGELFF
TRBJ1-1,TRBV20-1,TRBD1,many,TGCAGTGCCCCGAAGACAGGGACCAACACTGAAGCTTTCTTT,CSAPKTGTNTEAFF
TRBJ2-7,TRBV20-1,TRBD2,many,TGCAGTGCTAGAGCTGCGACTAGCGGGGGGAGGTACGAGCAGTACTTC,CSARAATSGGRYEQYF
TRBJ2-1,TRBV6-1,TRBD2,many,TGTGCCGCCGGGCGGGCTAGCGGGAGATATGAGCAGTTCTTC,CAAGRASGRYEQFF
TRBJ2-7,TRBV20-1,-,few,TGCAGTGCTTGGCCTCCGGGACTTCGAAGCTCCTACGAGCAGTACTTC,CSAWPPGLRSSYEQYF
TRBJ2-5,TRBV28,TRBD1,few,TGTGCCAGCAGTGCATTGGACAGGGGAGGTGAAGAGACCCAGTACTTC,CASSALDRGGEETQYF
TRBJ2-5,TRBV7-2,-,many,TGTGCCAGCAGCTTACCCATAGGGGGACGGGAGACCCAGTACTTC,CASSLPIGGRETQYF
TRBJ2-5,TRBV7-8,-,many,TGTGCCAGCAGCTTAGAGAGGGGGCCGGGACCGGAGGGGGAGACCCAGTACTTC,CASSLERGPGPEGETQYF
TRBJ1-1,TRBV9,-,few,TGTGCCAGCAGCGAGCCCCATGACACTGAAGTTTTCTTT,CASSEPHDTEVFF
TRBJ2-5,TRBV20-1,TRBD2,many,TGCAGTGCTTACAGACTAGCGGGAGCATCACGAGAGACCCAGTACTTC,CSAYRLAGASRETQYF
TRBJ2-7,TRBV7-2,TRBD1,-,TGTGCCAGCAGCTTAGGGGGGACAGCCTCCTACGAGCAGTACTTC,CASSLGGTASYEQYF
TRBJ2-1,TRBV14,-,-,TGTGCCAGCAGCCAAACAGGTCGCAATGAGCAGTTCTTC,CASSQTGRNEQFF
TRBJ2-2,TRBV6-5,TRBD2,many,TGTGCCAGCAGCCAAACTAGCGGGAGGAACACCGGGGAGCTGTTTTTT,CASSQTSGRNTGELFF
TRBJ2-7,TRBV4-1,-,-,TGCGCCAGCAGCTCCTTTGACGGTGGTTCCTACGAGCAGTACTTC,CASSSFDGGSYEQYF
TRBJ2-1,TRBV5-6,-,few,TGTGCCAGGGGCCCGGGGCTAGGGGATGAGCAGTTCTTC,CARGPGLGDEQFF
TRBJ2-7,TRBV9,TRBD2,few,TGTGCCAGCAGCCCCAGACGACTAGCGGGTTTATACGAGCAGTACTTC,CASSPRRLAGLYEQYF
TRBJ2-2,TRBV11-2,-,many,TGTGCCAGCAGCTTAGTAGGATTGGAGGGGCTACCCGGGAGAGGGTCCGGGGAGCTGTTTTTT,CASSLVGLEGLPGRGSGELFF
TRBJ1-1,TRBV7-9,-,few,TGTGCCAGCAGCCCTAGCCGGGGGGGGACTGAAGCTTTCTTT,CASSPSRGGTEAFF
TRBJ2-3,TRBV28,TRBD2,many,TGTGCCAGTTCTCCAATAGCGGGAGGGCCTGATACGCAGTATTTT,CASSPIAGGPDTQYF
TRBJ2-7,TRBV7-9,-,few,TGTGCCAGCAGCCCCGACACCGTCTCCTACGAGCAGTACTTC,CASSPDTVSYEQYF
TRBJ2-2,TRBV5-5,TRBD1,many,TGTGCCAGCAACCCCGACAGGGGGCTTTCTACCGGGGAGCTGTTTTTT,CASNPDRGLSTGELFF